The TCR beta chain under discussion was sequenced for a study of T-cell reconstitution after alpha-beta-depleted transplantation in children. There are many counts of this clonotype. For TCRbeta, the library was prepared with unique molecular identifiers. TCRdb itself ran the PCR reads through MiXCR, one entry per CDR3 protein. The sample lists about 3,800 distinct CDR3 sequences, 9.1% occurring once. This CDR3 is built from 15 residues. CDR1 is SEHNR, CDR2 FQNEAQ, per germline (reference sequence). V trimming: 3 bases; J trimming: 3 bases; junction bases outside the gene matches: 8. Sample: PBMCs, mostly from graft donor cells, taken 180 days after TCRalphabeta/CD19-depleted stem cell transplant. This TCR came from a male patient aged 2-9 years who had a stem cell transplant for acute lymphoblastic leukemia, so the T cells may come from the graft donor. The rearrangement links TRBV7-9 to TRBJ2-7; 7 bases map to TRBD2. CDR3 sequence: CASSLWAGVGYEQYF. The CDR3 region has the DNA TGTGCCAGCAGCTTGTGGGCGGGAGTGGGCTACGAGCAGTACTTC.